Listed below are T cell receptor beta chains from one sample, sequenced in a study of CD8 T cells in ankylosing spondylitis. Each CDR3 protein gets one entry after TCRdb re-called the 5' RACE reads with MiXCR. The sample shows hundreds of thousands of distinct CDR3 sequences, 26% of them seen only once. Sequenced material: blood, either unsorted or a sorted T cell fraction (not recorded which). Every receptor here comes from a male donor with ankylosing spondylitis. The CDR3 runs from the conserved cysteine through the conserved F or W.

CDR3aa	v_gene	j_gene
CASSYGDGANVLTF	TRBV4-1	TRBJ2-6
CASKPVGGRETQYF	TRBV27	TRBJ2-5
CASSPEGGNSNQPQHF	TRBV5-1	TRBJ1-5
CASSLDEETQYF	TRBV18	TRBJ2-5
CSARSGTSGSEQYF	TRBV20-1	TRBJ2-7
CASTLTGVKSGANVLTF	TRBV27	TRBJ2-6
CASRALARETQYF	TRBV7-2	TRBJ2-5
CASSQVSGAVETQYF	TRBV14	TRBJ2-5
CASSLSYPGRGANVLTF	TRBV3-1	TRBJ2-6
CASSPLEFGSTDTQYF	TRBV25-1	TRBJ2-3
CASSYYRGNTEAFF	TRBV5-6	TRBJ1-1
CASSSDSLGGSEQFF	TRBV7-2	TRBJ2-1
CASSYSRAPGAEQFF	TRBV6-5	TRBJ2-1
CASSLTGLWRETQYF	TRBV7-7	TRBJ2-5
CASSGGGLAEDNEQFF	TRBV12-3/TRBV12-4	TRBJ2-1
CSAPPDRGPYNEQFF	TRBV29-1	TRBJ2-1
CASSLRAPYEQYF	TRBV7-2	TRBJ2-7
CSARGGTIGGYTF	TRBV20-1	TRBJ1-2
CSPGTGADTQYF	TRBV20-1	TRBJ2-3
CASSLAGGHLDQPQHF	TRBV5-6	TRBJ1-5
CSAVNNPGNTIYF	TRBV20-1	TRBJ1-3
CASSFDQGKVGNEQFF	TRBV12-3/TRBV12-4	TRBJ2-1
CASSQEVSNGELFF	TRBV3-1	TRBJ2-2
CASSLYKNTEAFF	TRBV7-2	TRBJ1-1
CASNLQGSGNTIYF	TRBV2	TRBJ1-3
CASSSITAKGGYTF	TRBV13	TRBJ1-2
CASCAPNTEAFF	TRBV6-6	TRBJ1-1
CASKTSGWNEQFF	TRBV2	TRBJ2-1
CASSLIRGSGANVLTF	TRBV7-9	TRBJ2-6
CASTLPSGYTDTQYF	TRBV27	TRBJ2-3
CASSVVGGGTDTQYF	TRBV9	TRBJ2-3
CASSLIDSMNTEAFF	TRBV5-1	TRBJ1-1
CASSSLGSAGASNEQFF	TRBV5-1	TRBJ2-1
CASSWGQTMNTEAFF	TRBV7-8	TRBJ1-1
CASSPKTEAFF	TRBV11-2	TRBJ1-1
CASSDLSGPYGYTF	TRBV6-1	TRBJ1-2
CASSIGTPAYNEQFF	TRBV7-2	TRBJ2-1
CSARTSDEQFF	TRBV20-1	TRBJ2-1
CATSDPAGASNSPLHF	TRBV24-1	TRBJ1-6
CASRESGSGETQYF	TRBV7-9	TRBJ2-5
CASRLGLAGVNEQFF	TRBV7-8	TRBJ2-1
CASSLRTGGADYGYTF	TRBV5-1	TRBJ1-2
CSVSGGSEAFF	TRBV29-1	TRBJ1-1
CSAFGRSNQPQHF	TRBV20-1	TRBJ1-5
CASSPRLAGKNFFSTDTQYF	TRBV7-6	TRBJ2-3
CASSLYASGSWAREQYF	TRBV28	TRBJ2-7
CSVEVGSYNEQFF	TRBV29-1	TRBJ2-1
CSADRGEGNGYTF	TRBV20-1	TRBJ1-2
CATSRDYKAGGINQPQHF	TRBV15	TRBJ1-5
CSVEVSGVADTQYF	TRBV29-1	TRBJ2-3
CSGAGQGYINEQFF	TRBV20-1	TRBJ2-1
CASSSFTGELFF	TRBV14	TRBJ2-2